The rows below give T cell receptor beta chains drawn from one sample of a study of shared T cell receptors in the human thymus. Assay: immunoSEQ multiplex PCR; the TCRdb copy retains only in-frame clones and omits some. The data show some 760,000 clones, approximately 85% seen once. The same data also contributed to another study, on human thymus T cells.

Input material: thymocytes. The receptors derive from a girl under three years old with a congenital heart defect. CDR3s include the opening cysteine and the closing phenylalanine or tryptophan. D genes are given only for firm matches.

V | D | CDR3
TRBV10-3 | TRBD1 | CAIRRTGNPYNSPLHF
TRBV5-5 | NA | CASSLGPGMNTEAFF
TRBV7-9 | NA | CASSPWGETEAFF
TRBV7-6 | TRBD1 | CASSLGPTGCTEAFF
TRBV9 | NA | CASSVGGVDYGYTF
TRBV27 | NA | CASSLAPGAVNGETQYF
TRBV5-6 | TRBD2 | CASSLAAGGMDTQYF
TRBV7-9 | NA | CASSLPAPVNTEAFF
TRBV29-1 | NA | CSVYSGVDPYNEQFF
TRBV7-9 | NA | CASSSQMFSTEAFF
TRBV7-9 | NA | CASSLWSSGSSYGYTF
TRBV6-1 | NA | CASRGWGRYF
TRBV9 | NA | CASSVEDSTPDKNTEAFF
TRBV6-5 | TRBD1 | CASRSGTGYSPLHF
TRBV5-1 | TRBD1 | CASSWDRVSAEAFF
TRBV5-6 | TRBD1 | CASSSDREYGYTF
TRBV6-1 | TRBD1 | CASSERPPGTGYRGKETQYF
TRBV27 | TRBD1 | CASSPTTGGNQPQHF
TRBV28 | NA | CASSLNYGYTF
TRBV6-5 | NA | CASSQNPIGYEQYF
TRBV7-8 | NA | CASSYPAYTSSVRETQYF
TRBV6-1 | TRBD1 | CASARDRGYTGELFF
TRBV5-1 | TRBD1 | CASSRQGRNTEAFF
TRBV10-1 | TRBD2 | CASSETGGAGSYNEQFF
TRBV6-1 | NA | CASSEASLQGSSYNSPLHF
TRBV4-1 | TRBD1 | CASSQRVEGAYEQYF
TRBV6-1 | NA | CASNYSGNTIYF
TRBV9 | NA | CASSVVQAPNYGYTF
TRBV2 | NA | CASSASSYNEQFF
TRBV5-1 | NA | CASSPSGESSYNSPLHF
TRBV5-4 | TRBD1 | CASSLVQGALANEKLFF
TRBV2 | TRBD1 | CASRTGSSNQPQHF
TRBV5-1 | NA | CASSFTGQSYYGYTF
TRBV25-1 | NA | CASSVGGWQPGFF
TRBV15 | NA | CATSLPSGAAREKLFF
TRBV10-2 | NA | CASSRATKSGISGNTIYF
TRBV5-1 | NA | CASSFISRRYEQYF